This TCR beta chain came from a study of blood T cell repertoires in COVID-19. Whole-study context: Acute and convalescent COVID-19 specimens originated in the United States, Italy and Spain. The cDNA or gDNA used as material had been derived from T cells, B-cell-depleted T cells, or PBMCs.

CDR1 and CDR2 (germline): LNHNV, YYDKDF (reference sequence). With 0 bases removed from V and 11 bases from J, the gap between germline ends came to 14 bases. This CDR3 has 14 residues. Per the original data handling: Amplification of reference gene primers was used by the study to estimate nucleated cell counts. Measured with immunoSEQ multiplex PCR; TCRdb has only the in-frame clones, and not every one. Clonal size and the V and J genes are those of that table, whereas D and trimming came from the DNA. The profile shows about 270,000 clones, approximately 89% of them singletons. Allocation to cohorts depended on clinical history reported by the participants.

V usage is TRBV15 and J usage is TRBJ1-5, with D perhaps TRBD1 (6 bases). The receptor was isolated from a man aged 35 to 55 who had been exposed to COVID-19. Sequencing was performed on PBMCs or T cells enriched from blood (not recorded which). The CDR3 spells CATSRDTGRETQHF. CDR3 nucleotides: TGTGCCACCAGCAGAGATACAGGGAGGGAGACCCAGCATTTT.